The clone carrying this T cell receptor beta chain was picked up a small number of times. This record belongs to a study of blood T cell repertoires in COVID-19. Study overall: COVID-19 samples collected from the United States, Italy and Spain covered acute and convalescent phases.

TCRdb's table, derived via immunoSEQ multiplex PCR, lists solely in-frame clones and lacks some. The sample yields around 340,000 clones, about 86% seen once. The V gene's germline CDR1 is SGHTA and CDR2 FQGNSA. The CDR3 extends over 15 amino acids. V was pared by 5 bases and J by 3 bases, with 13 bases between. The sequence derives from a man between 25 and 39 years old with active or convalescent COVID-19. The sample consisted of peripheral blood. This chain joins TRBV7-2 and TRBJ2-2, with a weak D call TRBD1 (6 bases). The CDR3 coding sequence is TGTGCCAGCAGCCCCGACAGGATAGACACCGGGGAGCTGTTTTTT. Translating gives CASSPDRIDTGELFF.